This T cell receptor beta chain comes out of a study of CD8 T cells in ankylosing spondylitis. TCRdb itself ran the 5' RACE reads through MiXCR, one entry per CDR3 protein. The table has tens of thousands of distinct CDR3 sequences, 6.5% to 9.5% seen once. CDR1 and CDR2 (germline): MGHDK, SYGVNS. The CDR3 is made up of 15 amino acids. V was pared by 2 bases and J by 4 bases, with 6 bases of the junction left unmatched. Study-level results: Ankylosing spondylitis blood appeared to carry a characteristic TCR beta motif of roughly eight highly homologous variants. Some of the motif variants had earlier been found in reactive arthritis patients' fluid and blood.

This clonotype has a handful of counts. Its target is unknown. The chain is built from TRBV25-1 and TRBJ2-7; TRBD2 aligns across 9 bases. This receptor was taken from a male donor with ankylosing spondylitis or in good health (not recorded which). Sequenced sample: blood. The chain's CDR3 is CASSEGGLARYEQYF. The CDR3 DNA follows: TGTGCCAGCAGTGAAGGAGGACTAGCGCGTTACGAGCAGTACTTC.